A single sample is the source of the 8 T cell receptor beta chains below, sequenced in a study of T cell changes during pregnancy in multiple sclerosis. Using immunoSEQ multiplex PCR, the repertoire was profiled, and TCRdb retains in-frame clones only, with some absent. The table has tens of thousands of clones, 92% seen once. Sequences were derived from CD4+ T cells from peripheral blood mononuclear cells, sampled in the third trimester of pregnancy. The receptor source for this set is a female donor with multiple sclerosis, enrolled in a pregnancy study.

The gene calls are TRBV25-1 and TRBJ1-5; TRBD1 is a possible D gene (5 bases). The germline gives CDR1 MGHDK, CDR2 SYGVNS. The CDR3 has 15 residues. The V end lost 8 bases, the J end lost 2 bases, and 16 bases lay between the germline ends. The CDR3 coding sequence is TGTGCCAGCTACCCTAGGGGCAGGGGCAATCAGCCCCAGCATTTT. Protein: CASYPRGRGNQPQHF.

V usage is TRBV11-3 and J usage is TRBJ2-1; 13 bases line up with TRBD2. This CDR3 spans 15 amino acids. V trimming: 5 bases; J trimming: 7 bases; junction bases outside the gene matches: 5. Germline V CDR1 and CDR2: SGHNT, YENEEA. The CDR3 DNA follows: TGTGCCAGCAGCCCAGGACTAGCGGGAGCAAATGAGCAGTTCTTC. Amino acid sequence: CASSPGLAGANEQFF.

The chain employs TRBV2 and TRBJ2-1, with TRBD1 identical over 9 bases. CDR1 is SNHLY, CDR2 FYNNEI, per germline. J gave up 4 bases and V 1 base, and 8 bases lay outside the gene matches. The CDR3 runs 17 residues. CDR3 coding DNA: TGTGCCAGCAGTGAAGGGACAGGGGTCGGAGCTTACAATGAGCAGTTCTTC. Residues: CASSEGTGVGAYNEQFF.

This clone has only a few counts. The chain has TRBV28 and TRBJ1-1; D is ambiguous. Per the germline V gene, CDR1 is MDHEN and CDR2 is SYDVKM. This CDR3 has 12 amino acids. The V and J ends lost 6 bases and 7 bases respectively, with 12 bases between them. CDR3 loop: CASRPLLGEAFF. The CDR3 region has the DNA TGTGCCAGCAGGCCTCTTCTCGGTGAAGCTTTCTTT.

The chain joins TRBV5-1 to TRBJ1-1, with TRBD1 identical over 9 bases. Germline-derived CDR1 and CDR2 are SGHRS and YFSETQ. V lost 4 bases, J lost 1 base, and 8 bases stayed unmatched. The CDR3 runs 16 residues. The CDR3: CASSHAPGQGNTEAFF. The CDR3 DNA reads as TGCGCCAGCAGCCACGCTCCGGGACAGGGGAACACTGAAGCTTTCTTT.

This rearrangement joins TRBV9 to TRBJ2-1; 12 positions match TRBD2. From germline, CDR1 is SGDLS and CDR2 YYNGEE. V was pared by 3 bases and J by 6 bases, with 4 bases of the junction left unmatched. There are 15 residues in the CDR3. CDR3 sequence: CASSALAGGLNEQFF. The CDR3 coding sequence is TGTGCCAGCAGCGCCCTAGCGGGAGGGCTCAATGAGCAGTTCTTC.

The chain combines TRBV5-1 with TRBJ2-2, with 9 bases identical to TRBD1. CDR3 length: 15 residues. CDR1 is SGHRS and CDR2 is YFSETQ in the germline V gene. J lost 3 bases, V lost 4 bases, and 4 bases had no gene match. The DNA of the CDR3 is TGCGCCAGCAGCCTGACAGGGGGATACACCGGGGAGCTGTTTTTT. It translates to CASSLTGGYTGELFF.

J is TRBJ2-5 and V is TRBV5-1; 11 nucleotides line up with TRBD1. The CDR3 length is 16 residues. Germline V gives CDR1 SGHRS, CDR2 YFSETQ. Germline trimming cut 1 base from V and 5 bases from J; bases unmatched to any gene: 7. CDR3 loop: CASSLLLRTGGETQYF. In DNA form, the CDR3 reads TGCGCCAGCAGCTTGCTTCTTCGGACAGGGGGCGAGACCCAGTACTTC. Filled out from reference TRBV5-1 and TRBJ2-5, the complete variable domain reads KAGVTQTPRYLIKTRGQQVTLSCSPISGHRSVSWYQQTPGQGLQFLFEYFSETQRNKGNFPGRFSGRQFSNSRSEMNVSTLELGDSALYLCASSLLLRTGGETQYFGPGTRLLVL.